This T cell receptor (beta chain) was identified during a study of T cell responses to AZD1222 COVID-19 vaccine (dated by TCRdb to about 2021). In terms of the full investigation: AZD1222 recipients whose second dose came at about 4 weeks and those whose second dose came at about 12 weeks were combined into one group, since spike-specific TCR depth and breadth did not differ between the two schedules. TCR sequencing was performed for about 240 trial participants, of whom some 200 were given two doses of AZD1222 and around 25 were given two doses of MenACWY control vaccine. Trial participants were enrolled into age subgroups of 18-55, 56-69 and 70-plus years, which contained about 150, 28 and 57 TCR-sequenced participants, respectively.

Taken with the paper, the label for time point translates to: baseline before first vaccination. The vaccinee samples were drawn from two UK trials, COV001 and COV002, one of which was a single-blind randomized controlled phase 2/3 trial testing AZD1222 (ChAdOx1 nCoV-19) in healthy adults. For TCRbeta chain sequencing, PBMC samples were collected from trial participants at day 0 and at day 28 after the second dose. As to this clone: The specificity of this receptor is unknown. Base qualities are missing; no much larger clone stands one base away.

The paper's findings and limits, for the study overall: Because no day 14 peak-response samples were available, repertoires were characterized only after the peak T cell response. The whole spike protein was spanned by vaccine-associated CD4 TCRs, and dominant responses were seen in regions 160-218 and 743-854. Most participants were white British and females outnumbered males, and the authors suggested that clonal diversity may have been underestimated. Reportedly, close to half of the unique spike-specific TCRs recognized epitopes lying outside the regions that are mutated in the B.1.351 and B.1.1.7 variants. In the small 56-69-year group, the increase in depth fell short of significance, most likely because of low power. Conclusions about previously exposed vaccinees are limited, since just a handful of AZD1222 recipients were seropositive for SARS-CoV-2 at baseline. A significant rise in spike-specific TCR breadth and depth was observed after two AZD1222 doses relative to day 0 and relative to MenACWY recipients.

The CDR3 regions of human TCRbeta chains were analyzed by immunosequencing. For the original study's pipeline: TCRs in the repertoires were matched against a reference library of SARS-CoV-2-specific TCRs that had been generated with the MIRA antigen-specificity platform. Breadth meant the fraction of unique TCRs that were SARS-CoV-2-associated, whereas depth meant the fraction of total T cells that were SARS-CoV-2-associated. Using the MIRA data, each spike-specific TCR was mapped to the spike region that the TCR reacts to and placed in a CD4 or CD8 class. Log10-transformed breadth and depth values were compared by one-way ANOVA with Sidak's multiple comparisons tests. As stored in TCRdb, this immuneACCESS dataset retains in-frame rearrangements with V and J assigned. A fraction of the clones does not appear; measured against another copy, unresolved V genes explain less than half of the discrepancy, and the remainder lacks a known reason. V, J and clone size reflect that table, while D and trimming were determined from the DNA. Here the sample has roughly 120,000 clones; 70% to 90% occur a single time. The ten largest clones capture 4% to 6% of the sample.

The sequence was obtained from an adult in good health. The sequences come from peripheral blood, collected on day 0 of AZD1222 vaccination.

The CDR3 region has the sequence CASSIRGGETQYF. The DNA reads TGTGCCAGTAGTATTAGAGGGGGAGAGACCCAGTACTTC. This chain joins TRBV19 to TRBJ2-5; perhaps TRBD1 is the D gene, with 6 bases matching. The junction carries 9 bases between V and J, which are trimmed by 3 bases and 4 bases respectively. Reading the germline V gene (reference sequence) gives CDR1 LNHDA and CDR2 SQIVND. Including the terminal cysteine and phenylalanine, the CDR3 comprises 13 residues. Only CDR3 DNA remains: 39 bases, in frame from the first base.